This TCR beta chain was identified during a study of OX40 agonist ivuxolimab in advanced cancers. Study-level background: The diagnoses of dose-escalation patients were hepatocellular carcinoma, melanoma, renal cell or head and neck cancer. Partial responses were achieved by three patients, one with hepatocellular carcinoma and two with cutaneous melanoma.

Whole-study findings and limits: Undetermined was the antigen specificity of the expanded peripheral T cells. Clonal expansion was among the lowest in partial responders at 0.1-3.0 mg/kg, especially CD8+.

The table lists this clone with a count of one. Its antigen remains unknown. The method was immunoSEQ multiplex PCR; TCRdb's version includes in-frame clones alone and lacks a portion of them. The sample has tens of thousands of clones, 84% seen once. This sequence was found in an adult with an advanced solid tumor such as melanoma, head and neck, liver or kidney cancer. Specimen: CD4+ or CD8+ T cells sorted from blood, collected in a trial of the OX40 agonist ivuxolimab.

The CDR3 loop reads CASSQVKDRRRLNQPQHF. CDR3 DNA sequence: TGCGCCAGCAGCCAAGTTAAGGACAGGAGGCGGCTAAATCAGCCCCAGCATTTT. The chain recombines TRBV4-3 with TRBJ1-5, with 7 bases that match TRBD1. The CDR3 is made up of 18 amino acids. Looked up from germline, CDR1 is LGHNA and CDR2 is YSLEER. With 1 base clipped from V and 4 bases from J, the junction kept 13 bases outside the gene matches.